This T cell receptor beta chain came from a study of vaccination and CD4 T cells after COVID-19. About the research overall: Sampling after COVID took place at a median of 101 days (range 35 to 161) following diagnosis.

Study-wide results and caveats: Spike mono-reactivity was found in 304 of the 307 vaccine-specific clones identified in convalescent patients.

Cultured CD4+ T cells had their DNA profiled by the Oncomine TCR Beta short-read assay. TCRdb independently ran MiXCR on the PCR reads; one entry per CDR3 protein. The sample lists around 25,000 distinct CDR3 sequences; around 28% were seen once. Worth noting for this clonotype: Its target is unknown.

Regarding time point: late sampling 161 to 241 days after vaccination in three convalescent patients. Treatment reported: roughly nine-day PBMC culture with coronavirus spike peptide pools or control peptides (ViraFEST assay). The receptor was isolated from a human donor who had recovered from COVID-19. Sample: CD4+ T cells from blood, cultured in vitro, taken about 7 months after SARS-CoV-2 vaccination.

For the CDR3, the DNA is TGTGCCAGCCGCCCCCGGACTAGCGGATACAATGAGCAGTTCTTC. It translates to CASRPRTSGYNEQFF. The chain joins TRBV6-2 or TRBV6-3 to TRBJ2-1, with 10 positions matching TRBD2. V was pared by 8 bases and J by 4 bases, with 8 bases of the junction left unmatched. Germline V CDR1 and CDR2: MNHEY, SVGEGT. The CDR3 spans 15 residues.